This entry describes one T cell receptor (beta chain). The antigen is not known. This sample is drawn from a study of graft-versus-host responses after intestinal transplantation. As for the study in general: Among the recipients, transplants were multivisceral, liver-intestinal, or isolated intestinal.

Assay: immunoSEQ multiplex PCR; the TCRdb copy retains only in-frame clones and omits some. The sample comprises about 110,000 clones, approximately 86% of which are singletons, and about 0.75% rests with the top ten. Germline V gene lookup returns CDR1 SGHRS and CDR2 YFSETQ. This CDR3 is built from 17 residues. Trimming took 0 bases from V and 0 from J, leaving 16 bases between them. The TCR originated in a human donor who was the organ donor for an intestinal transplant. The J gene is TRBJ2-7, the V gene TRBV5-1, with a possible D match to TRBD2 (5 bases). The specimen was unstimulated CD4+ T cells sorted from spleen or lymph node cells, collected before transplant. The CDR3 loop reads CASSLGRTGTSSYEQYF. DNA of the CDR3: TGCGCCAGCAGCTTGGGGCGGACTGGTACTAGCTCCTACGAGCAGTACTTC.